The rows below give T cell receptor beta chains drawn from one sample of a study of PD-1 blockade in classical Hodgkin lymphoma. Assay used: immunoSEQ multiplex PCR; TCRdb lists only in-frame clones, some missing. This sample has approximately 50,000 clones; 88% occur once, and the top ten carry under 6.5%. The sequenced sample was peripheral blood mononuclear cells (PBMCs), obtained before the second cycle of nivolumab. Every receptor here comes from a human donor with classical Hodgkin lymphoma. The CDR3 runs from the conserved cysteine through the conserved F or W. The order of the fields is V gene, D gene, clone size, J gene, CDR3 DNA, CDR3 protein. A D gene is named only where the DNA matches it firmly. Rows may omit the clone size; those that give it use once, few, many or a size class.

TRBV5-1,TRBD1,-,TRBJ1-5,TGCGCCAGCAGCTTGGGACAGGGTAGCAATCAGCCCCAGCATTTT,CASSLGQGSNQPQHF
TRBV7-9,-,-,TRBJ2-7,TGTGCCAGCAGCTCCGGGCCCGGAGGGCAGTACTTC,CASSSGPGGQYF
TRBV7-9,-,few,TRBJ1-6,TGTGCCAGCAGCTCATACCATTCACCCCTCCACTTT,CASSSYHSPLHF
TRBV14,TRBD1,-,TRBJ1-1,TGTGCCAGCAGCCACGACAGGGGTGACGGTTCGGTGAACACTGAAGCTTTCTTT,CASSHDRGDGSVNTEAFF
TRBV5-1,-,-,TRBJ1-1,TGCGCCAGCAGCGGAAGTGGGGCCACTGAAGCTTTCTTT,CASSGSGATEAFF
TRBV4-1,-,-,TRBJ1-2,TGCGCCAGCAGCCAGGAACCCAGAAACGATTATGGCTACACCTTC,CASSQEPRNDYGYTF
TRBV7-9,-,-,TRBJ1-1,TGTGCCAGCAGCTTCGGGGAGGATGAAGCTTTCTTT,CASSFGEDEAFF
TRBV7-9,-,-,TRBJ1-1,TGTGCCAGCAGCTTAAATGGTGACACTGAAGCTTTCTTT,CASSLNGDTEAFF
TRBV7-2,TRBD1,few,TRBJ1-2,TGTGCCAGCAGCTCGAACAGGGGTGGCTACACCTTC,CASSSNRGGYTF
TRBV5-1,-,-,TRBJ2-5,TGCGCCAGCAGCCCTTCCGAATGGGGTGAGACCCAGTACTTC,CASSPSEWGETQYF
TRBV28,-,-,TRBJ1-2,TGTGCCAGCAGCCTGACGTCGGACTATGGCTACACCTTC,CASSLTSDYGYTF
TRBV28,-,-,TRBJ1-6,TGTGCCAGCAGTTCCCCGACAGTCCCTTCACCCCTCCACTTT,CASSSPTVPSPLHF
TRBV6-5,-,-,TRBJ1-6,TGTGCCAGCTCCTCCTACTATAATTCACCCCTCCACTTT,CASSSYYNSPLHF
TRBV28,-,-,TRBJ1-4,TGTGCCAGCAGTTTACGGTACCTGAGAACTAATGAAAAACTGTTTTTT,CASSLRYLRTNEKLFF
TRBV7-9,TRBD1,-,TRBJ2-1,TGTGCCAGCAGCATTTACCAGGGGGACAGGGATGAGCAGTTCTTC,CASSIYQGDRDEQFF
TRBV14,-,-,TRBJ2-2,TGTGCCAGCAGCTCACTGAACACCGGGGAGCTGTTTTTT,CASSSLNTGELFF
TRBV5-1,-,-,TRBJ1-3,TGCGCCAGCAGCTTGGCCGGGGCAGGCTCTGGAAACACCATATATTTT,CASSLAGAGSGNTIYF
TRBV5-4,-,-,TRBJ2-1,TGTGCCAGCAGCTTCTATGCGGGTAGCTCCTACAATGAGCAGTTCTTC,CASSFYAGSSYNEQFF
TRBV6-6,-,-,TRBJ2-7,TGTGCCAGCATCAAAGACGGGACATACTACGAGCAGTACTTC,CASIKDGTYYEQYF
TRBV15,TRBD1,-,TRBJ2-5,TGTGCCACCAGCAGCTTGGGACAGGGGGCGGGCGAGACCCAGTACTTC,CATSSLGQGAGETQYF
TRBV5-1,TRBD1,once,TRBJ2-5,TGCGCCAGCAGCTTACAGGGGGTCCAACGGGAGACCCAGTACTTC,CASSLQGVQRETQYF
TRBV9,-,-,TRBJ2-1,TGTGCCAGCAGCACCCGTAGCAATGAGCAGTTCTTC,CASSTRSNEQFF
TRBV9,TRBD2,few,TRBJ2-2,TGTGCCAGCAGCGTCCGGACTAGCTTGAACACCGGGGAGCTGTTTTTT,CASSVRTSLNTGELFF
TRBV10-3,-,-,TRBJ2-7,TGTGCCATCAGTGCGAACTCCGGGACACTCTCCTACGAGCAGTACTTC,CAISANSGTLSYEQYF
TRBV11-3,-,once,TRBJ1-1,TGTGCCAGCAGCTTAGAACGAATTAACACTGAAGCTTTCTTT,CASSLERINTEAFF
TRBV6-6,-,-,TRBJ1-2,TGTGCCACCCAACAGGAACCAACTAACTATGGCTACACCTTC,CATQQEPTNYGYTF
TRBV6-6,-,-,TRBJ1-6,TGTGCCAGCAGGGAGAGCACAGGGTACGGTTCACCCCTCCACTTT,CASRESTGYGSPLHF
TRBV5-1,-,-,TRBJ1-3,TGCGCCAGCAGCTTTGGGGGCGCGGGAAACACCATATATTTT,CASSFGGAGNTIYF
TRBV5-1,TRBD1,-,TRBJ1-2,TGCGCCAGCAGCTCAGGACAGGGGAGGGGCGGCTACACCTTC,CASSSGQGRGGYTF
TRBV9,-,-,TRBJ2-3,TGTGCCAGCAGCGTAGTAACAGATACGCAGTATTTT,CASSVVTDTQYF
TRBV5-1,-,-,TRBJ2-7,TGCGCCAGCAGCCTTATAGGGCAGGGTATCGACGAGCAGTACTTC,CASSLIGQGIDEQYF
TRBV6-5,-,-,TRBJ1-6,TGTGCCAGCAGAATGGACAGCTCCTATAATTCACCCCTCCACTTT,CASRMDSSYNSPLHF
TRBV2,TRBD2,-,TRBJ2-1,TGTGCCAGCGAAGTAGGACTAGATTACAATGAGCAGTTCTTC,CASEVGLDYNEQFF
TRBV7-9,-,-,TRBJ1-6,TGTGCCAGCAGCTTAAATTCCTATAATTCACCCCTCCACTTT,CASSLNSYNSPLHF
TRBV2,-,-,TRBJ2-2,TGTGCCAGCAGTACCCTGACAGGGAACACCGGGGAGCTGTTTTTT,CASSTLTGNTGELFF